This T cell receptor beta chain was sequenced for a study of T cell changes during pregnancy in multiple sclerosis. The length of the CDR3 is 13 residues. Germline V gene lookup returns CDR1 WNHNN and CDR2 SYGVQD (reference sequence). Deletions cut 3 bases from V and 10 bases from J, with 10 bases between. This clone is a singleton in its sample. TCRdb keeps only in-frame clones here, not all; method: immunoSEQ multiplex PCR. The sample lists around 57,000 clones; roughly 91% were seen once. Here the sequenced sample was peripheral blood, taken in the second trimester of pregnancy. This chain links TRBV10-1 with TRBJ1-6; no definite D call. The clonotype originates from a female donor with multiple sclerosis, enrolled in a pregnancy study. The CDR3 DNA reads TGCGCCAGCAGTGATATCGGGGAATCACCCCTCCACTTT. Amino acids: CASSDIGESPLHF.